This T cell receptor (beta chain) was obtained from a study of blood T cell repertoires in COVID-19. The CDR3 sequence is 16 residues long. The germline CDR1 and CDR2 sequences are MNHEY and SMNVEV (reference sequence). V lost 0 bases to trimming and J lost 4 bases; unmatched junction nucleotides: 7. Measured with immunoSEQ multiplex PCR; TCRdb has only the in-frame clones, and not every one. The repertoire has about 180,000 clones, 86% of them found once; the top ten carry 8% to 10%. The rearrangement uses TRBV27 and TRBJ1-2; 8 bases align to TRBD1. The source is a woman in her 30s who had recovered from COVID-19. The sample comprised PBMCs or T cells enriched from blood (not recorded which). The CDR3: CASSLSWFDRGYGYTF. The CDR3, as DNA: TGTGCCAGCAGTTTATCGTGGTTCGACAGGGGCTATGGCTACACCTTC.